The clone carrying this TCR beta chain appeared a single time. This sample was taken from a study of shared clonotypes between healthy human individuals. TCRdb keeps only in-frame clones here, not all; method: immunoSEQ multiplex PCR. Of about 800,000 clones listed, about 96% are singletons. Naive CD8 populations comprised CD45RO-negative cells positively selected for CCR7, excluding terminally differentiated effector memory CD45RA+ cells. The specimen was naive CD8+ T cells sorted from blood. The TCR sequence derives from a man younger than 40 in good health.

CDR3 coding DNA: TGTGCCAGCAGCCAAACCAGGGGGCCGGGGAACATTCAGTACTTC. Translating it yields CASSQTRGPGNIQYF. The chain joins TRBV14 to TRBJ2-4, with TRBD1 matching 8 bases. This CDR3 spans 15 amino acids. Germline V gives CDR1 SGHDN, CDR2 FVKESK. V shed 2 bases and J 7 bases; nucleotides not matched to a gene: 7.